This TCR beta chain appears in the sequencing data of a study of blood T cells in healthy people across ages. Study conclusions and caveats: Those diversity estimates obtained from one million T cells were thought to be underestimates.

Primers used in a second PCR of about 7 to 12 cycles were a sample-barcoded 5' primer and a J-beta primer mix. TCRdb reanalysed the 5' RACE reads using MiXCR and keeps one entry per CDR3 protein. This sample carries 1.5 million to 1.8 million distinct CDR3 sequences, approximately 43% of them seen once, and the ten largest clones take under 5%. Trimming took off 4 bases at V and 2 bases at J, with 8 bases between the two ends. The CDR3 has 13 residues. Germline V lookup: CDR1 MNHEY, CDR2 SVGAGI. This clonotype was found a few times. Its antigen is unidentified. The origin of this receptor is a woman aged 18-35 years in good health. The V gene is TRBV6-5, the J gene TRBJ2-5, with D hard to call. The sample taken for sequencing was blood. CDR3 nucleotides: TGTGCCAGCAGTTTGTGGGTTCAAGAGACCCAGTACTTC. This translates into CASSLWVQETQYF.